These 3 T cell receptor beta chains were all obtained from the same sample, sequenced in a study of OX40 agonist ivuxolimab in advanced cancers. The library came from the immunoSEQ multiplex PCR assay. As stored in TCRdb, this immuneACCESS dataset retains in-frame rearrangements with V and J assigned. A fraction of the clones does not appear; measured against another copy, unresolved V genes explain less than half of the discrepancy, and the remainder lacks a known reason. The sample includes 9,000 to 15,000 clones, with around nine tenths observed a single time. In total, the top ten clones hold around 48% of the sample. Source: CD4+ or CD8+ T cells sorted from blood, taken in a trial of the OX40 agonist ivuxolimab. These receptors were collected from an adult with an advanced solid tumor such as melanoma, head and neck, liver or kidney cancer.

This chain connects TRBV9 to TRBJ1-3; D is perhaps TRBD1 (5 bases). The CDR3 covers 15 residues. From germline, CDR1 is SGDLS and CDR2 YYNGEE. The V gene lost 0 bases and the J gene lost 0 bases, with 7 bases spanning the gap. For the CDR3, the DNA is TGTGCCAGCAGCGTAGGGGGGATCTCTGGAAACACCATATATTTT. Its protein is CASSVGGISGNTIYF. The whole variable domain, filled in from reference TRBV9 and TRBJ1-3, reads DSGVTQTPKHLITATGQRVTLRCSPRSGDLSVYWYQQSLDQGLQFLIQYYNGEERAKGNILERFSAQQFPDLHSELNLSSLELGDSALYFCASSVGGISGNTIYFGEGSWLTVV.

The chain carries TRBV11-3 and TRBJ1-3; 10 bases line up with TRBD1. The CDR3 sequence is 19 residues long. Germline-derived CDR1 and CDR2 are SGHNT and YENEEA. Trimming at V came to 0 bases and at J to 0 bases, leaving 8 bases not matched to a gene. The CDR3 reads CASSLDPGQGIYSGNTIYF. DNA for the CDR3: TGTGCCAGCAGCTTAGATCCGGGACAGGGGATTTACTCTGGAAACACCATATATTTT. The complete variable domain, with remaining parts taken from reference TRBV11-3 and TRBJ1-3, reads EAGVVQSPRYKIIEKKQPVAFWCNPISGHNTLYWYLQNLGQGPELLIRYENEEAVDDSQLPKDRFSAERLKGVDSTLKIQPAELGDSAVYLCASSLDPGQGIYSGNTIYFGEGSWLTVV.

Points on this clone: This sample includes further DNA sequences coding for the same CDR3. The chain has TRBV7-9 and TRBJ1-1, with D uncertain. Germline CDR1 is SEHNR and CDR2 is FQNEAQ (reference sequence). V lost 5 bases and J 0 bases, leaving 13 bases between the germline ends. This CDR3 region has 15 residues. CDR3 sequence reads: CASSQDVGLNTEAFF. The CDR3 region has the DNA TGTGCCAGCAGCCAAGATGTCGGCCTGAACACTGAAGCTTTCTTT. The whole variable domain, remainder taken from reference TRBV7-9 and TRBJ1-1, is DTGVSQNPRHKITKRGQNVTFRCDPISEHNRLYWYRQTLGQGPEFLTYFQNEAQLEKSRLLSDRFSAERPKGSFSTLEIQRTEQGDSAMYLCASSQDVGLNTEAFFGQGTRLTVV.